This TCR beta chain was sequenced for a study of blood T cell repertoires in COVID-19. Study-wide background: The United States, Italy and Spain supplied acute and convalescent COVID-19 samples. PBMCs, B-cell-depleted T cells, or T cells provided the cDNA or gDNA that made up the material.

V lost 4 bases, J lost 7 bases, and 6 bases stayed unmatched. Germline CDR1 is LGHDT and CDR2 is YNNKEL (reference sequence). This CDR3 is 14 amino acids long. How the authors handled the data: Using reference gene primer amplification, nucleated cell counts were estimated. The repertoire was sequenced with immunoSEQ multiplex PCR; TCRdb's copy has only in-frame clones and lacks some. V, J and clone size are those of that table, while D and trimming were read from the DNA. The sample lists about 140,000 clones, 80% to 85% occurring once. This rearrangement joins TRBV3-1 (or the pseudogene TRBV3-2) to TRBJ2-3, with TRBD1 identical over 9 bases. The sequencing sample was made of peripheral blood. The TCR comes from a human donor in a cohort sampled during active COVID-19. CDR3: CASSLTGGPYTQYF. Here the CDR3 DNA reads TGTGCCAGCAGCCTGACAGGGGGGCCGTATACGCAGTATTTT.